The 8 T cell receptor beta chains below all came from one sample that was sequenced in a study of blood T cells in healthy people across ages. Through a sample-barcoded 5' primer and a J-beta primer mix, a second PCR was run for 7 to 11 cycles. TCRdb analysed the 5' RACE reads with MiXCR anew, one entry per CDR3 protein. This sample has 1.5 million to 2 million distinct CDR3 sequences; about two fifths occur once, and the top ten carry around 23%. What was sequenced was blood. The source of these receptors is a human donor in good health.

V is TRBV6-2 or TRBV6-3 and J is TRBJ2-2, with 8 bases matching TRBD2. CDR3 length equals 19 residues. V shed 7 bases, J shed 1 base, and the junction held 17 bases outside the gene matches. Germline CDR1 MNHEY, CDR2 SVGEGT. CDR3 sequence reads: CASTSLGAGGFENTGELFF. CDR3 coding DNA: TGTGCCAGCACATCCCTCGGGGCGGGGGGATTTGAGAACACCGGGGAGCTGTTTTTT.

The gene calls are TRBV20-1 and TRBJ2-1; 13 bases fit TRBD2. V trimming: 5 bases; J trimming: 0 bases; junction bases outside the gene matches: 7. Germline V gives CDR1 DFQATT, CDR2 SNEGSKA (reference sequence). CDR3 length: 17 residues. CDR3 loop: CSAEGTSGASSYNEQFF. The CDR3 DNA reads TGCAGTGCTGAAGGGACTAGCGGGGCTAGCTCCTACAATGAGCAGTTCTTC.

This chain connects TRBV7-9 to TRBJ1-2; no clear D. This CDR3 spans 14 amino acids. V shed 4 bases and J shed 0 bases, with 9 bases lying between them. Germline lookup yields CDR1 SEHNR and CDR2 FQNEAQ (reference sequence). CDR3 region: CASSSQIPNYGYTF. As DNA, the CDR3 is TGTGCCAGCAGCTCACAGATTCCTAACTATGGCTACACCTTC. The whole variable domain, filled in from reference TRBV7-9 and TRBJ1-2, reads DTGVSQNPRHKITKRGQNVTFRCDPISEHNRLYWYRQTLGQGPEFLTYFQNEAQLEKSRLLSDRFSAERPKGSFSTLEIQRTEQGDSAMYLCASSSQIPNYGYTFGSGTRLTVV.

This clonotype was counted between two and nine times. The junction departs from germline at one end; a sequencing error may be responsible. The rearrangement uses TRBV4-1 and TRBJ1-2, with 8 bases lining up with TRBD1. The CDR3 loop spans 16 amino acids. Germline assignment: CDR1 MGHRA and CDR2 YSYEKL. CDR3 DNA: TGCGCCGGCAGCCACCACCCGGGACAGGAGAACTATGGCTACACCTTC. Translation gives CAGSHHPGQENYGYTF.

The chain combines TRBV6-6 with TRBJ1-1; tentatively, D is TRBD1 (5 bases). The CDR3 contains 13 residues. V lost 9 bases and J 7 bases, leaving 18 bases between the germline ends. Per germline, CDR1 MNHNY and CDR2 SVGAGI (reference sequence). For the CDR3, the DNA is TGTGCCAGTAGTCTAGGGAGCGGGGGTGAAGCTTTCTTT. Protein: CASSLGSGGEAFF.

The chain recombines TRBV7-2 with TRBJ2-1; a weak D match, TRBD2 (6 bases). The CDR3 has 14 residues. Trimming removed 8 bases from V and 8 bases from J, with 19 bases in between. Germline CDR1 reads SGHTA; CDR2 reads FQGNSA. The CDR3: CASAWTPEGDEQFF. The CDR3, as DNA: TGTGCCAGCGCCTGGACTCCGGAGGGCGATGAGCAGTTCTTC.

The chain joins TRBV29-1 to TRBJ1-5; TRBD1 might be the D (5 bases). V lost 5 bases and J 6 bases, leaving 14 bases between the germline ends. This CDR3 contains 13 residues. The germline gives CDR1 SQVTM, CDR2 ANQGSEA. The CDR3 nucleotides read TGCAGCGTTCTACAGGACACGGGTCAGCCCCAGCATTTT. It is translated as CSVLQDTGQPQHF.

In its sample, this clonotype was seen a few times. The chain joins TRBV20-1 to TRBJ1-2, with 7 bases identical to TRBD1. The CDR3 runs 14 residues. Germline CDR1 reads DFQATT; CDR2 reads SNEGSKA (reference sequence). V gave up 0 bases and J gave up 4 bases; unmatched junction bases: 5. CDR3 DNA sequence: TGCAGTGCTAGAGATCAGGACAGGAGCTATGGCTACACCTTC. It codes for CSARDQDRSYGYTF.